These T cell receptor beta chains were read from a single sample in a study of cytomegalovirus exposure and HLA in healthy donors. The table came from immunoSEQ multiplex PCR; TCRdb's copy has only in-frame clones and leaves some out. Of about 94,000 clones listed, roughly three quarters were seen once; the top ten hold roughly 0.71%. The sample comprised PBMCs. The receptors derive from a woman aged 60-70 years in good health and CMV-seronegative. Both conserved end residues are part of each CDR3. Each record gives: CDR3 length, J gene, D gene, clone size, V gene, CDR3 protein, CDR3 DNA. D genes are given only for firm matches. Expanded clones are given a class, and other clones once, few, many or no size at all.

cdr3_length: 15
j_call: TRBJ2-3
d_call: NA
clone_size: NA
v_call: TRBV5-4
cdr3_aa: CASSLGQGILDTQYF
cdr3_nt: TGTGCCAGCAGCTTGGGGCAGGGTATTTTAGATACGCAGTATTTT

cdr3_length: 16
j_call: TRBJ2-1
d_call: TRBD2
clone_size: NA
v_call: TRBV4-3
cdr3_aa: CASSQVVGLAGNEQFF
cdr3_nt: TGCGCCAGCAGCCAAGTAGTCGGGCTAGCGGGAAACGAGCAGTTCTTC

cdr3_length: 15
j_call: TRBJ2-7
d_call: TRBD1
clone_size: NA
v_call: TRBV25-1
cdr3_aa: CASSEGTDAFYEQYF
cdr3_nt: TGTGCCAGCAGTGAAGGGACAGACGCCTTCTACGAGCAGTACTTC

cdr3_length: 16
j_call: TRBJ2-3
d_call: NA
clone_size: NA
v_call: TRBV7-9
cdr3_aa: CASSFGGGEGTDTQYF
cdr3_nt: TGTGCCAGCAGCTTCGGTGGCGGGGAGGGCACAGATACGCAGTATTTT

cdr3_length: 15
j_call: TRBJ2-7
d_call: NA
clone_size: NA
v_call: TRBV14
cdr3_aa: CASSQSTSARDEQYF
cdr3_nt: TGTGCCAGCAGCCAATCAACCAGCGCGAGGGACGAGCAGTACTTC

cdr3_length: 15
j_call: TRBJ1-2
d_call: TRBD1
clone_size: NA
v_call: TRBV6-1
cdr3_aa: CASSSRQGRNYGYTF
cdr3_nt: TGTGCCAGCAGTTCCCGACAGGGAAGAAACTATGGCTACACCTTC

cdr3_length: 16
j_call: TRBJ2-2
d_call: TRBD2
clone_size: once
v_call: TRBV5-6
cdr3_aa: CASSPLAGGQTGELFF
cdr3_nt: TGTGCCAGCAGCCCTCTAGCGGGGGGACAGACCGGGGAGCTGTTTTTT

cdr3_length: 13
j_call: TRBJ1-2
d_call: NA
clone_size: NA
v_call: TRBV9
cdr3_aa: CASSVAEAWEITF
cdr3_nt: TGTGCCAGCAGCGTAGCAGAGGCCTGGGAGATCACCTTC

cdr3_length: 16
j_call: TRBJ2-1
d_call: TRBD1
clone_size: NA
v_call: TRBV28
cdr3_aa: CASTPGPRGSYNEQFF
cdr3_nt: TGTGCCAGCACGCCTGGCCCCAGGGGGTCCTACAATGAGCAGTTCTTC

cdr3_length: 13
j_call: TRBJ1-5
d_call: TRBD1
clone_size: NA
v_call: TRBV7-2
cdr3_aa: CASSFRGQQPQHF
cdr3_nt: TGTGCCAGCAGCTTCAGGGGGCAACAGCCCCAGCATTTT

cdr3_length: 17
j_call: TRBJ2-7
d_call: TRBD2
clone_size: few
v_call: TRBV28
cdr3_aa: CASSLGGLAGESYEQYF
cdr3_nt: TGTGCCAGCAGTTTAGGAGGACTAGCGGGAGAGTCCTACGAGCAGTACTTC

cdr3_length: 13
j_call: TRBJ2-7
d_call: NA
clone_size: NA
v_call: TRBV5-6
cdr3_aa: CASSLGAGDEQYF
cdr3_nt: TGTGCCAGCAGCTTGGGGGCAGGGGACGAGCAGTACTTC

cdr3_length: 13
j_call: TRBJ1-4
d_call: NA
clone_size: NA
v_call: TRBV12-5
cdr3_aa: CASAPRSYEKLFF
cdr3_nt: TGTGCTAGTGCCCCTAGGTCCTATGAAAAACTGTTTTTT

cdr3_length: 15
j_call: TRBJ2-1
d_call: NA
clone_size: NA
v_call: TRBV6-1
cdr3_aa: CASSESGVSYNEQFF
cdr3_nt: TGTGCCAGCAGTGAGTCGGGAGTGAGCTACAATGAGCAGTTCTTC

cdr3_length: 17
j_call: TRBJ2-7
d_call: NA
clone_size: NA
v_call: TRBV21-1
cdr3_aa: CASITMGLAESDYEQYF
cdr3_nt: TGTGCCAGCATCACGATGGGACTAGCGGAATCTGACTACGAGCAGTACTTC

cdr3_length: 15
j_call: TRBJ2-5
d_call: NA
clone_size: NA
v_call: TRBV5-1
cdr3_aa: CASSLGVAYQETQYF
cdr3_nt: TGCGCCAGCAGCTTGGGAGTAGCGTACCAAGAGACCCAGTACTTC

cdr3_length: 14
j_call: TRBJ1-4
d_call: TRBD1
clone_size: NA
v_call: TRBV7-2
cdr3_aa: CASGPGQANEKLFF
cdr3_nt: TGTGCCAGCGGCCCGGGACAGGCTAATGAAAAACTGTTTTTT

cdr3_length: 14
j_call: TRBJ1-6
d_call: TRBD1
clone_size: few
v_call: TRBV10-2
cdr3_aa: CASSLETGRSPLHF
cdr3_nt: TGCGCCAGCAGTTTAGAGACAGGGCGATCACCCCTCCACTTT

cdr3_length: 17
j_call: TRBJ2-3
d_call: TRBD2
clone_size: NA
v_call: TRBV5-6
cdr3_aa: CASSPGLAGADTDTQYF
cdr3_nt: TGTGCCAGCAGCCCGGGACTAGCGGGGGCCGACACAGATACGCAGTATTTT

cdr3_length: 15
j_call: TRBJ1-1
d_call: NA
clone_size: NA
v_call: TRBV5-1
cdr3_aa: CASRPAASMNTEAFF
cdr3_nt: TGCGCCAGCCGCCCCGCCGCATCTATGAACACTGAAGCTTTCTTT

cdr3_length: 15
j_call: TRBJ2-3
d_call: NA
clone_size: NA
v_call: TRBV7-9
cdr3_aa: CASSSSAALADTQYF
cdr3_nt: TGTGCCAGCAGCTCCTCGGCGGCCCTGGCAGATACGCAGTATTTT

cdr3_length: 11
j_call: TRBJ2-1
d_call: NA
clone_size: NA
v_call: TRBV2
cdr3_aa: CASSDNNEQFF
cdr3_nt: TGTGCCAGCAGTGACAACAATGAGCAGTTCTTC

cdr3_length: 12
j_call: TRBJ2-1
d_call: NA
clone_size: NA
v_call: TRBV5-4
cdr3_aa: CASSLTPNEQFF
cdr3_nt: TGTGCCAGCAGCCTGACTCCCAATGAGCAGTTCTTC

cdr3_length: 16
j_call: TRBJ2-2
d_call: TRBD2
clone_size: NA
v_call: TRBV6-1
cdr3_aa: CASSVNPSGGTGELFF
cdr3_nt: TGTGCCAGCAGTGTTAACCCTAGCGGGGGGACCGGGGAGCTGTTTTTT

cdr3_length: 14
j_call: TRBJ1-1
d_call: NA
clone_size: NA
v_call: TRBV19
cdr3_aa: CASSPGRVYTEAFF
cdr3_nt: TGTGCCAGTAGCCCCGGGAGGGTTTATACTGAAGCTTTCTTT

cdr3_length: 16
j_call: TRBJ1-2
d_call: TRBD1
clone_size: once
v_call: TRBV6-5
cdr3_aa: CASSSLQGEVNYGYTF
cdr3_nt: TGTGCCAGCAGTTCTCTACAGGGGGAGGTTAACTATGGCTACACCTTC

cdr3_length: 14
j_call: TRBJ2-7
d_call: NA
clone_size: NA
v_call: TRBV13
cdr3_aa: CASSLAPTGYEQYF
cdr3_nt: TGTGCCAGCAGCTTAGCCCCTACAGGGTACGAGCAGTACTTC

cdr3_length: 15
j_call: TRBJ1-2
d_call: TRBD1
clone_size: NA
v_call: TRBV7-2
cdr3_aa: CASSLNSWTGVGYTF
cdr3_nt: TGTGCCAGCAGCTTAAACTCTTGGACAGGGGTGGGCTACACCTTC

cdr3_length: 14
j_call: TRBJ2-4
d_call: TRBD1
clone_size: NA
v_call: TRBV5-1
cdr3_aa: CASTEGPGGSIQYF
cdr3_nt: TGCGCCAGCACTGAGGGGCCAGGGGGAAGCATTCAGTACTTC

cdr3_length: 13
j_call: TRBJ2-1
d_call: NA
clone_size: few
v_call: TRBV25-1
cdr3_aa: CASSLDTLNEQFF
cdr3_nt: TGTGCCAGCAGCCTGGACACGCTCAATGAGCAGTTCTTC

cdr3_length: 16
j_call: TRBJ2-1
d_call: TRBD2
clone_size: NA
v_call: TRBV9
cdr3_aa: CASSLQPGLAGGQQFF
cdr3_nt: TGTGCCAGCAGCCTCCAACCGGGACTAGCGGGAGGTCAGCAGTTCTTC

cdr3_length: 13
j_call: TRBJ2-7
d_call: NA
clone_size: few
v_call: TRBV7-9
cdr3_aa: CASSQTGSYEQYF
cdr3_nt: TGTGCCAGCAGCCAAACAGGGTCGTACGAGCAGTACTTC

cdr3_length: 17
j_call: TRBJ2-3
d_call: TRBD2
clone_size: NA
v_call: TRBV15
cdr3_aa: CATSRGLAGPFTDTQYF
cdr3_nt: TGTGCCACCAGCAGAGGCCTAGCGGGCCCTTTCACAGATACGCAGTATTTT

cdr3_length: 17
j_call: TRBJ2-1
d_call: TRBD2
clone_size: NA
v_call: TRBV7-2
cdr3_aa: CASSPSRSGGARNEQFF
cdr3_nt: TGTGCCAGCAGCCCCTCCCGGAGCGGGGGGGCTCGAAATGAGCAGTTCTTC

cdr3_length: 14
j_call: TRBJ1-2
d_call: TRBD1
clone_size: NA
v_call: TRBV5-1
cdr3_aa: CASSLGQGIDGYTF
cdr3_nt: TGCGCCAGCAGCTTGGGACAGGGGATCGATGGCTACACCTTC

cdr3_length: 16
j_call: TRBJ2-2
d_call: TRBD1
clone_size: NA
v_call: TRBV2
cdr3_aa: CASSSAGGLNTGELFF
cdr3_nt: TGTGCCAGCAGTAGCGCAGGGGGCTTAAACACCGGGGAGCTGTTTTTT

cdr3_length: 14
j_call: TRBJ1-2
d_call: NA
clone_size: NA
v_call: TRBV6-1
cdr3_aa: CASSEAGDTYGYTF
cdr3_nt: TGTGCCAGCAGTGAAGCAGGGGATACCTATGGCTACACCTTC

cdr3_length: 14
j_call: TRBJ2-7
d_call: NA
clone_size: NA
v_call: TRBV7-2
cdr3_aa: CASSFDTAGYEQYF
cdr3_nt: TGTGCCAGCAGCTTTGACACCGCGGGATACGAGCAGTACTTC

cdr3_length: 13
j_call: TRBJ1-2
d_call: NA
clone_size: NA
v_call: TRBV7-2
cdr3_aa: CASSLVGGGGYTF
cdr3_nt: TGTGCCAGCAGCTTAGTAGGGGGTGGTGGCTACACCTTC

cdr3_length: 14
j_call: TRBJ1-5
d_call: TRBD1
clone_size: NA
v_call: TRBV19
cdr3_aa: CAARGTGSNQPQHF
cdr3_nt: TGTGCCGCGCGGGGGACAGGGAGCAATCAGCCCCAGCATTTT

cdr3_length: 15
j_call: TRBJ2-7
d_call: TRBD2
clone_size: NA
v_call: TRBV27
cdr3_aa: CASSFLAGAPYEQYF
cdr3_nt: TGTGCCAGCAGTTTCTTAGCGGGGGCCCCCTACGAGCAGTACTTC

cdr3_length: 15
j_call: TRBJ1-2
d_call: NA
clone_size: NA
v_call: TRBV19
cdr3_aa: CASSVDSAPRDGYTF
cdr3_nt: TGTGCCAGTAGTGTTGACAGCGCCCCTCGGGATGGCTACACCTTC

cdr3_length: 17
j_call: TRBJ2-1
d_call: TRBD2
clone_size: NA
v_call: TRBV6-1
cdr3_aa: CASSESPWAGGRNEQFF
cdr3_nt: TGTGCCAGCAGTGAATCGCCATGGGCGGGGGGGCGCAATGAGCAGTTCTTC

cdr3_length: 16
j_call: TRBJ2-1
d_call: NA
clone_size: NA
v_call: TRBV14
cdr3_aa: CASSQVGGISYNEQFF
cdr3_nt: TGTGCCAGCAGCCAAGTTGGCGGGATTTCCTACAATGAGCAGTTCTTC

cdr3_length: 16
j_call: TRBJ2-2
d_call: TRBD2
clone_size: NA
v_call: TRBV19
cdr3_aa: CASSISTSGTTGELFF
cdr3_nt: TGTGCCAGTAGTATAAGTACTAGCGGGACCACCGGGGAGCTGTTTTTT

cdr3_length: 13
j_call: TRBJ1-5
d_call: TRBD1
clone_size: NA
v_call: TRBV19
cdr3_aa: CASIDRESQPQHF
cdr3_nt: TGTGCCAGTATCGACAGGGAAAGTCAGCCCCAGCATTTT

cdr3_length: 14
j_call: TRBJ2-5
d_call: TRBD2
clone_size: few
v_call: TRBV6-5
cdr3_aa: CASSLLAGGETQYF
cdr3_nt: TGTGCCAGCAGCCTACTAGCGGGGGGGGAGACCCAGTACTTC

cdr3_length: 12
j_call: TRBJ2-5
d_call: NA
clone_size: NA
v_call: TRBV6-6
cdr3_aa: CASSYERETQYF
cdr3_nt: TGTGCCAGCAGTTACGAGAGGGAGACCCAGTACTTC

cdr3_length: 14
j_call: TRBJ1-2
d_call: TRBD1
clone_size: NA
v_call: TRBV4-3
cdr3_aa: CASSQRTGEKGYTF
cdr3_nt: TGCGCCAGCAGCCAACGCACAGGGGAGAAGGGCTACACCTTC

cdr3_length: 15
j_call: TRBJ2-2
d_call: TRBD1
clone_size: few
v_call: TRBV4-1
cdr3_aa: CASSQQTGGAGELFF
cdr3_nt: TGCGCCAGCAGCCAACAGACAGGGGGAGCCGGGGAGCTGTTTTTT

cdr3_length: 14
j_call: TRBJ2-7
d_call: TRBD1
clone_size: NA
v_call: TRBV19
cdr3_aa: CASSSQGARYEQYF
cdr3_nt: TGTGCCAGTAGCTCACAGGGGGCGAGATACGAGCAGTACTTC